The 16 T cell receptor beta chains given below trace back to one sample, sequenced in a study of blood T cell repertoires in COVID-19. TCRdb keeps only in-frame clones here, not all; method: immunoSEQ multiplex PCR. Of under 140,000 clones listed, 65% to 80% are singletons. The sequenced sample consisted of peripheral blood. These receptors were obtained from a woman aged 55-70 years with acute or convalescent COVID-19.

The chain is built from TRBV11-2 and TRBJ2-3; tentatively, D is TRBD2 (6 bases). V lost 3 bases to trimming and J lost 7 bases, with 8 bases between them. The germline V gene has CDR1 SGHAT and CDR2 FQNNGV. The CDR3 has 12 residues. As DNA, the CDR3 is TGTGCCAGCAGCTTCGGGGGTAATACGCAGTATTTT. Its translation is CASSFGGNTQYF.

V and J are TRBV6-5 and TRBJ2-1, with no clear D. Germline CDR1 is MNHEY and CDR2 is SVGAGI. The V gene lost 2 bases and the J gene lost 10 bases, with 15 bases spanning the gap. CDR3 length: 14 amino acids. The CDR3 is CASSYLTGDGEQFF. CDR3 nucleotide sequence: TGTGCCAGCAGTTACCTAACCGGAGACGGAGAGCAGTTCTTC.

The CDR3 DNA reads as TGTGCCAGCAACGCGGGGAGTCATACGCAGTATTTT. Translating gives CASNAGSHTQYF. The rearrangement uses TRBV7-9 and TRBJ2-3, with D tentatively TRBD2 (6 bases). V lost 7 bases and J lost 7, with 12 bases in between. The CDR3 extends over 12 amino acids. Germline V CDR1 and CDR2: SEHNR, FQNEAQ (reference sequence). Full variable domain (rest looked up from reference TRBV7-9 and TRBJ2-3): DTGVSQNPRHKITKRGQNVTFRCDPISEHNRLYWYRQTLGQGPEFLTYFQNEAQLEKSRLLSDRFSAERPKGSFSTLEIQRTEQGDSAMYLCASNAGSHTQYFGPGTRLTVL.

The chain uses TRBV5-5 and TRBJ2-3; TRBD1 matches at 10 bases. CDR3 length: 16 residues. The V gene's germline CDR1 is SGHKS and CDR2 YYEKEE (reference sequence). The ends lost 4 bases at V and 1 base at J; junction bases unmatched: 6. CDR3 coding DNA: TGTGCCAGCAGCCGAGCCGGGACAGGGGGCACAGATACGCAGTATTTT. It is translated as CASSRAGTGGTDTQYF.

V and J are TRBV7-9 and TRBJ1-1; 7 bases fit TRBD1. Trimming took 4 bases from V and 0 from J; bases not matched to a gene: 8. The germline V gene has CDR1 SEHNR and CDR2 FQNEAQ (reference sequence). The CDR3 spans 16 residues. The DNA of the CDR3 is TGTGCCAGCAGCTCATCGACAGGGTACATGAACACTGAAGCTTTCTTT. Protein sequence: CASSSSTGYMNTEAFF.

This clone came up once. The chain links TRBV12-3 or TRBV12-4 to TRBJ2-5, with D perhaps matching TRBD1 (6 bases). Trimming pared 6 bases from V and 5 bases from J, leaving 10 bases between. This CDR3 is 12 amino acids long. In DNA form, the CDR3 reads TGTGCCAGCAGAAAAACAGGGGAGACCCAGTACTTC. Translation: CASRKTGETQYF.

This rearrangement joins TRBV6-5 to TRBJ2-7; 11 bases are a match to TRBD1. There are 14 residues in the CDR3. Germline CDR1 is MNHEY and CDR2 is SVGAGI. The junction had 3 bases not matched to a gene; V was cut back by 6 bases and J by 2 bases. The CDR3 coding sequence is TGTGCCAGCAGGCCGGGACAGGGGGCCTACGAGCAGTACTTC. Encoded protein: CASRPGQGAYEQYF.

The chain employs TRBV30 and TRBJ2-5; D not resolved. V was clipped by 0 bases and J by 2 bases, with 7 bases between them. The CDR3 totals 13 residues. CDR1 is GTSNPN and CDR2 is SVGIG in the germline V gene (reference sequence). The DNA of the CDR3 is TGTGCCTGGAGTGTATCCGTTCAAGAGACCCAGTACTTC. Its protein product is CAWSVSVQETQYF.

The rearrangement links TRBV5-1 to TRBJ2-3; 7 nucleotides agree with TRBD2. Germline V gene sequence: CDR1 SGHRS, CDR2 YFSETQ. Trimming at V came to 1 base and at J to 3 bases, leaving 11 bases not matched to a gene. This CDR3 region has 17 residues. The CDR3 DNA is TGCGCCAGCAGCTTGCCCCGCCGCAGCGGGGCAACAGATACGCAGTATTTT. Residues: CASSLPRRSGATDTQYF.

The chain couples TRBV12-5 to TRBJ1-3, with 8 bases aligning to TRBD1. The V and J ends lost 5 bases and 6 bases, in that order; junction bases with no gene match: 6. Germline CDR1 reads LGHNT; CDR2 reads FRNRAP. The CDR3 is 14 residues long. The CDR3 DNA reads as TGTGCTAGTGGTCGGACAGGGCTTCTAAACACCATATATTTT. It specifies CASGRTGLLNTIYF.

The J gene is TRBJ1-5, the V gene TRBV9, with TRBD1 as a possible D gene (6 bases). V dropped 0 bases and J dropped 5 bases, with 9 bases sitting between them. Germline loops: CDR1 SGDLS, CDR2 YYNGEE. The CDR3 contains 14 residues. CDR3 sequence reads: CASSVGPGDQPQHF. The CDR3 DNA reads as TGTGCCAGCAGCGTAGGTCCAGGGGATCAGCCCCAGCATTTT.

The CDR3 here is CAISESRRTGIGNQPQHF. CDR3 DNA sequence: TGTGCCATCAGTGAGTCAAGGAGGACAGGGATAGGTAATCAGCCCCAGCATTTT. The chain couples TRBV10-3 to TRBJ1-5; TRBD1 agrees at 8 bases. Germline CDR1 reads ENHRY; CDR2 reads SYGVKD. Unmatched junction bases numbered 11, after V lost 0 bases and J lost 4 bases. The CDR3 totals 18 residues.

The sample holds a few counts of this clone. The CDR3 nucleotides are TGTGCCAGTAGTATGTGGACAGGGGAGTATGAGCAGTACTTC. Its translation is CASSMWTGEYEQYF. This chain links TRBV19 with TRBJ2-7, with 9 positions matching TRBD1. With 3 bases clipped from V and 7 bases from J, the junction kept 7 bases outside the gene matches. Germline lookup yields CDR1 LNHDA and CDR2 SQIVND (reference sequence). CDR3 length equals 14 residues.

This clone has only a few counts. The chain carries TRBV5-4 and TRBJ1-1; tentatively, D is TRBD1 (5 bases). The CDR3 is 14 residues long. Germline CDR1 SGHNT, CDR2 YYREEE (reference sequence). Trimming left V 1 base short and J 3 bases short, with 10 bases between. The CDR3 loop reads CASSLSLRDTEAFF. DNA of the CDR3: TGTGCCAGCAGCTTGAGTCTCAGGGACACTGAAGCTTTCTTT.

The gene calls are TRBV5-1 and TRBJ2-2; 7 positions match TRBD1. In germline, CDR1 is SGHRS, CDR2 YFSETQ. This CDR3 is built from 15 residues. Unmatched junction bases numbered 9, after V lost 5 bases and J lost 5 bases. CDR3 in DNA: TGCGCCAGCAGGGTTACCGGGACAGCTACCGGGGAGCTGTTTTTT. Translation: CASRVTGTATGELFF.

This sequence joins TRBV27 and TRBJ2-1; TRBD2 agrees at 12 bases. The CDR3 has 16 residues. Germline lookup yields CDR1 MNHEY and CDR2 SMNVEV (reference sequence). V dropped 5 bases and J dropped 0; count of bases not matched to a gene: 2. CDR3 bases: TGTGCCAGCAGTACTAGCGGGGGGATCTCCTACAATGAGCAGTTCTTC. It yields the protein CASSTSGGISYNEQFF.